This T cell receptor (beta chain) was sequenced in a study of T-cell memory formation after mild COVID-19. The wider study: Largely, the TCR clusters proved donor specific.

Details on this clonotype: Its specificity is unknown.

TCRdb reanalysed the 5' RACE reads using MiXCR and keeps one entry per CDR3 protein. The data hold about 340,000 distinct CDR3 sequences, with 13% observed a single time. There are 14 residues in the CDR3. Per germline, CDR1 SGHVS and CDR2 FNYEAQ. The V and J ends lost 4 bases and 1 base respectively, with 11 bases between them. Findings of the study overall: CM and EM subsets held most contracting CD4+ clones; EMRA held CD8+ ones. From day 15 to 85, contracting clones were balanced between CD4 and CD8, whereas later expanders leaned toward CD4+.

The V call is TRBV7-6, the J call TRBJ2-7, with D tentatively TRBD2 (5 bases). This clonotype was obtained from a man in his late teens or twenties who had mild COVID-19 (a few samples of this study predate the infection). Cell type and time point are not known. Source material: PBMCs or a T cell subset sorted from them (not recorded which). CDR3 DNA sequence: TGTGCCAGCAGCTCTCCGGGAATTTCCTACGAGCAGTACTTC. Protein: CASSSPGISYEQYF.